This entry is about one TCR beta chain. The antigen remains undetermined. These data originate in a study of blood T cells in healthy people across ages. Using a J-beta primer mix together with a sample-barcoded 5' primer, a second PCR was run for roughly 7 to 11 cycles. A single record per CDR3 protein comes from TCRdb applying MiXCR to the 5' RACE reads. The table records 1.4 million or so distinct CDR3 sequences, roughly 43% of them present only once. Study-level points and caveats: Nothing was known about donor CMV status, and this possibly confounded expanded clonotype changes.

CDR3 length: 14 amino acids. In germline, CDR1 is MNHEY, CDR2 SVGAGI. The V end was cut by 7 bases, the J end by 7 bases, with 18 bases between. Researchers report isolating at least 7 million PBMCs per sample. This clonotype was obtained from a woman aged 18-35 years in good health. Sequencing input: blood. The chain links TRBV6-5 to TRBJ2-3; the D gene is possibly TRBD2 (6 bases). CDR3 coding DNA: TGTGCCAGCACCACAGGAGGGGCGAGGAATACGCAGTATTTT. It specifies CASTTGGARNTQYF.